The entry below describes one T cell receptor beta chain. This sample is drawn from a study of cytomegalovirus exposure and HLA in healthy donors. V lost 2 bases, J lost 4 bases, and 13 bases lay in between. Germline assignment: CDR1 SGHRS and CDR2 YFSETQ. The CDR3 contains 15 residues. The PCR contained 60 Vbeta and 13 Jbeta primers. The table came from immunoSEQ multiplex PCR; TCRdb's copy has only in-frame clones and leaves some out. The sample includes some 180,000 clones, around 80% of them seen just once. This TCR derives from an older woman in good health and CMV-seropositive. The specimen was PBMCs. V gene TRBV5-1 combines with J gene TRBJ2-1; no clear D. The CDR3 DNA sequence: TGCGCCAGCAGCTTCTCTCGCGAAGATTACAATGAGCAGTTCTTC. Residues: CASSFSREDYNEQFF.